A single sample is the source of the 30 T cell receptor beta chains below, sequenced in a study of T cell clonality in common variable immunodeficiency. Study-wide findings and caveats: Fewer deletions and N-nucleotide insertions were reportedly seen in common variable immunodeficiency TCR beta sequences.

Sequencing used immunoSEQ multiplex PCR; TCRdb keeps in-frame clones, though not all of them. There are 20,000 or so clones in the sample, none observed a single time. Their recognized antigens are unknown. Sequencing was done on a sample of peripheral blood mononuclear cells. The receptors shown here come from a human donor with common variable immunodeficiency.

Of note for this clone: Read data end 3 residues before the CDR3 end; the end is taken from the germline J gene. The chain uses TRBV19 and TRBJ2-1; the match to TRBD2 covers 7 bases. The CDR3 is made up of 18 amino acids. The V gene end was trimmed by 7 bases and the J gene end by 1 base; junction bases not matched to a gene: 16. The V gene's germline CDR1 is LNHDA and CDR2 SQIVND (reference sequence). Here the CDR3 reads CASTKGRGSGRSYNEQFF. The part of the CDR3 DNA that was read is TGTGCCAGTACCAAGGGTCGCGGGAGTGGTAGATCCTACAATGAG.

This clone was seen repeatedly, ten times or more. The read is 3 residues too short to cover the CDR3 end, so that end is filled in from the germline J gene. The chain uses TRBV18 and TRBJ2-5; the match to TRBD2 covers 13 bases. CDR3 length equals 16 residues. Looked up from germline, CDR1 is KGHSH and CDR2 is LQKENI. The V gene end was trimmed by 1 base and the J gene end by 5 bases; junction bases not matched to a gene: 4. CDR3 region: CASSPLGLAGVETQYF. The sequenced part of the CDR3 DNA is TGTGCCAGCTCACCACTAGGACTAGCGGGAGTGGAGACC.

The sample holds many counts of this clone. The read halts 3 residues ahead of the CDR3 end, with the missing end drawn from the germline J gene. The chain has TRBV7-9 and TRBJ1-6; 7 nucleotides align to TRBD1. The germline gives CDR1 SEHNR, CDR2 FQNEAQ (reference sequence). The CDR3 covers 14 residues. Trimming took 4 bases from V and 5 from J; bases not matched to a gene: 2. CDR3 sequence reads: CASSSGGNNSPLHF. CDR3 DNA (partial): TGTGCCAGCAGCTCAGGGGGAAATAATTCACCC.

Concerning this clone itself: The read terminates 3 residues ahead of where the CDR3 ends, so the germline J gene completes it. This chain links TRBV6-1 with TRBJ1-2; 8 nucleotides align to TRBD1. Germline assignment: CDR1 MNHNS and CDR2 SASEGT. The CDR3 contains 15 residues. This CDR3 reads CASSEMRAGGGPYTF. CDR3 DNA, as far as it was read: TGTGCCAGCAGTGAAATGAGGGCAGGGGGCGGGCCC.

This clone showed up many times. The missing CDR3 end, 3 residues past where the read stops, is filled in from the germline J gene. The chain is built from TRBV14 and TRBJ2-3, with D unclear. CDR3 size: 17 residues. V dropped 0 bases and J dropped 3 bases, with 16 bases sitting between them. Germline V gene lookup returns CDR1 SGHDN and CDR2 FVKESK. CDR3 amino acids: CASSQEALFLLTDTQYF. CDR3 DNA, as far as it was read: TGTGCCAGCAGCCAAGAGGCACTATTTCTTTTGACAGATACG.

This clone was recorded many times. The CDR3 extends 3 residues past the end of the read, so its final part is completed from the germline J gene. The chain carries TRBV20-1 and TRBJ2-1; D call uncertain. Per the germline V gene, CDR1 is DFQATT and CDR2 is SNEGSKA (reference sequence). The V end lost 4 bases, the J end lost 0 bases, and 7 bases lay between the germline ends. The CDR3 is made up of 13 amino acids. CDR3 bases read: TGCAGTGCTACTCGTCCCTCCTACAATGAG. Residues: CSATRPSYNE. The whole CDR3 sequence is CSATRPSYNEQFF.

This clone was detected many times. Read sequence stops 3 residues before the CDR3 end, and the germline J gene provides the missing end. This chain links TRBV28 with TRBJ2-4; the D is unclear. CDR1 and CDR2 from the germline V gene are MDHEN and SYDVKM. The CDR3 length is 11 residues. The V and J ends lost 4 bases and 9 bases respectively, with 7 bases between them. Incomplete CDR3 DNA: TGTGCCAGCAGTTCTATAAGCATT. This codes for CASSSISI. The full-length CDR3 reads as CASSSISIQYF.

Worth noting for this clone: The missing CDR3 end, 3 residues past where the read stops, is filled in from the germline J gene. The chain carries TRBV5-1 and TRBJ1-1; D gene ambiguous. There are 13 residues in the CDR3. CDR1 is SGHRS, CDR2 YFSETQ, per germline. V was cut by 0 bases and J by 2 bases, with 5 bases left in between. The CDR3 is CASSLDTNTEAFF. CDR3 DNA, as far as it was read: TGCGCCAGCAGCTTGGACACCAACACTGAA.

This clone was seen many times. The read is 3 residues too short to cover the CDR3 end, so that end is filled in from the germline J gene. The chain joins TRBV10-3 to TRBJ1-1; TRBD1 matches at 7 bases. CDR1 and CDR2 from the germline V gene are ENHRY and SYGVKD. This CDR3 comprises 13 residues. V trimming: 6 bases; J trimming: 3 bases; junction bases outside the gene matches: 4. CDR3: CAISLQGDTEAFF. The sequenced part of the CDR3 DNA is TGTGCCATCAGCCTCCAGGGGGACACTGAA.

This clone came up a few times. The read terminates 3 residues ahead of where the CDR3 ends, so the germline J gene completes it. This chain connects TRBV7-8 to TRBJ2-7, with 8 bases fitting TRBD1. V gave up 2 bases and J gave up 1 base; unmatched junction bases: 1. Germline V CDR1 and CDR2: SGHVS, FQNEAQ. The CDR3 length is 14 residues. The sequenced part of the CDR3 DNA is TGTGCCAGCAGCTTAAGACAGGGGTCCTACGAG. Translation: CASSLRQGSYE. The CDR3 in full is CASSLRQGSYEQYF.

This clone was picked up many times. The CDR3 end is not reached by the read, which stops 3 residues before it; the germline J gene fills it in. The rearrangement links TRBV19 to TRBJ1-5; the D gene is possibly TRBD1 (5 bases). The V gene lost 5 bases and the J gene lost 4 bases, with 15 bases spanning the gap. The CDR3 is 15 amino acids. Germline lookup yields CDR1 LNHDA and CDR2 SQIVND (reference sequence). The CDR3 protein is CASSADRIENQPQHF. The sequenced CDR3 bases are TGTGCCAGTAGTGCAGACAGAATCGAAAATCAGCCC.

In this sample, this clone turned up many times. The CDR3 is CASRGTALYEQYF. CDR3 DNA (partial): TGTGCCAGTAGGGGGACAGCCCTCTACGAG. The chain uses TRBV19 and TRBJ2-7; 7 nucleotides line up with TRBD1. From the germline J gene comes the end of the CDR3, since the read stops 3 residues before it. Germline V lookup: CDR1 LNHDA, CDR2 SQIVND (reference sequence). V was clipped by 6 bases and J by 3 bases; unmatched bases: 5. This CDR3 contains 13 residues.

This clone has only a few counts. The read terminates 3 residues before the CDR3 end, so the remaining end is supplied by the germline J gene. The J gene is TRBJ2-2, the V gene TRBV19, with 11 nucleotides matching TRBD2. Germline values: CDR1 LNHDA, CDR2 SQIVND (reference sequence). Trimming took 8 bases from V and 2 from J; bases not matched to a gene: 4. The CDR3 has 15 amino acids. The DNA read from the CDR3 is TGTGCCAGTTCCACTAGCGGGAGTAACACCGGGGAG. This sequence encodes CASSTSGSNTGE. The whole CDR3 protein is CASSTSGSNTGELFF.

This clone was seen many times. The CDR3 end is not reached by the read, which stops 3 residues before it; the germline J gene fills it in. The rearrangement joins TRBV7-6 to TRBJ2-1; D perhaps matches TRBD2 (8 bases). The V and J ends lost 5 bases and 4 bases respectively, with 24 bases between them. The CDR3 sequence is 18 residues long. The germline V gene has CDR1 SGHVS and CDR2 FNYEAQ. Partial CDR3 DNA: TGTGCCAGCAGCAAGCGGGGGACAGAGACCAAACAATACAATGAG. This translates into CASSKRGTETKQYNE. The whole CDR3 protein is CASSKRGTETKQYNEQFF. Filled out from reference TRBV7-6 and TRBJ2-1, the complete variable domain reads GAGVSQSPRYKVTKRGQDVALRCDPISGHVSLYWYRQALGQGPEFLTYFNYEAQQDKSGLPNDRFSAERPEGSISTLTIQRTEQRDSAMYRCASSKRGTETKQYNEQFFGPGTRLTVL.

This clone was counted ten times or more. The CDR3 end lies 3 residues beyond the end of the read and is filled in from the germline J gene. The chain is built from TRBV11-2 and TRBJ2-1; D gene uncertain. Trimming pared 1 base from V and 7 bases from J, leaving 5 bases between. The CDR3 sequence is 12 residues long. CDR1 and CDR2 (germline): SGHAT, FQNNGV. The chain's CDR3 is CASSLVLNEQFF. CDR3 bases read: TGTGCCAGCAGCTTAGTCCTAAATGAG. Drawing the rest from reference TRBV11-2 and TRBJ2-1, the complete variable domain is EAGVAQSPRYKIIEKRQSVAFWCNPISGHATLYWYQQILGQGPKLLIQFQNNGVVDDSQLPKDRFSAERLKGVDSTLKIQPAKLEDSAVYLCASSLVLNEQFFGPGTRLTVL.

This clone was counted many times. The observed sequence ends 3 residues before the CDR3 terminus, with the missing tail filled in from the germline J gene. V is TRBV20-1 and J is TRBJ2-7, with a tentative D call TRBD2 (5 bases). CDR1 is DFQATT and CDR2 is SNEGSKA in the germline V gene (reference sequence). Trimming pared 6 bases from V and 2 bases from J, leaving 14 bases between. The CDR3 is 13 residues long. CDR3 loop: CSAKRSEAYEQYF. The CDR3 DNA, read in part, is TGCAGTGCCAAGCGTAGCGAGGCCTACGAG.

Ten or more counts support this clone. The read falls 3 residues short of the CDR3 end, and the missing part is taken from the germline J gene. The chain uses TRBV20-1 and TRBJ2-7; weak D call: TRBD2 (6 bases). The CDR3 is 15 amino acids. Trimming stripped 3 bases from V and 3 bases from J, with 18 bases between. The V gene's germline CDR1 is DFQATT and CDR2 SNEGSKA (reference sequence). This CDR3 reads CSARVPDSGFYEQYF. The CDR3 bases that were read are TGCAGTGCTAGGGTCCCAGATAGCGGTTTCTACGAG.

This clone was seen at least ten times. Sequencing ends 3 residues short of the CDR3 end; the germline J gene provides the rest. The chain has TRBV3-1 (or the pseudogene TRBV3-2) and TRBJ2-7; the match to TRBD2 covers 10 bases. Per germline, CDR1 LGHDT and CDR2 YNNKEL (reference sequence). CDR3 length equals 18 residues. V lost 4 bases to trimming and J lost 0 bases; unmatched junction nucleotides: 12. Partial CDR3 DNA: TGTGCCAGCAGCCCCTTAGATCTCAGACTAGCGGGCTCCTACGAG. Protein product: CASSPLDLRLAGSYE. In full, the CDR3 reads CASSPLDLRLAGSYEQYF.

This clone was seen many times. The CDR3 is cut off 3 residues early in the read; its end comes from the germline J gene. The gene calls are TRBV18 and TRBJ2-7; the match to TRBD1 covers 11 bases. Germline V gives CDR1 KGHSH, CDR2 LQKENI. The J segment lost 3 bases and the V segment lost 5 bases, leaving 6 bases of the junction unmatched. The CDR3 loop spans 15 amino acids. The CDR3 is CASSSKGQGDYEQYF. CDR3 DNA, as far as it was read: TGTGCCAGCTCATCAAAGGGACAGGGGGACTACGAG.

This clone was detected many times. CDR3: CSVRSPGANVLTF. Incomplete CDR3 DNA: TGCAGCGTCCGGTCCCCTGGGGCCAACGTC. V usage is TRBV29-1 and J usage is TRBJ2-6; unclear D gene. The read stops 3 residues short of the end of the CDR3; the missing end is completed from the germline J gene. Trimming cost V 6 bases and J 2 bases, with 8 bases left between them. Germline CDR1 SQVTM, CDR2 ANQGSEA. The CDR3 runs to 13 residues.

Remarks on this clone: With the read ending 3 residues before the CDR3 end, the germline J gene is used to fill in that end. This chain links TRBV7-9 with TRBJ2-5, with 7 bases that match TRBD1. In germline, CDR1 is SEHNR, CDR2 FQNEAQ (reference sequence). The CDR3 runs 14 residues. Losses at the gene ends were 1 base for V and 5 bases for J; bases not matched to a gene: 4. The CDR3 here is CASSLEGGPETQYF. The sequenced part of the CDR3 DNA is TGTGCCAGCAGCTTAGAAGGGGGCCCGGAGACC. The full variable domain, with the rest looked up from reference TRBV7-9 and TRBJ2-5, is DTGVSQNPRHKITKRGQNVTFRCDPISEHNRLYWYRQTLGQGPEFLTYFQNEAQLEKSRLLSDRFSAERPKGSFSTLEIQRTEQGDSAMYLCASSLEGGPETQYFGPGTRLLVL.

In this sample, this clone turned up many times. The CDR3 bases that were read are TGTGCCATCAAGGAGCAGGGGCCGACCTACGAG. Translated: CAIKEQGPTYE. The whole CDR3 is CAIKEQGPTYEQYF. This chain uses TRBV10-3 with TRBJ2-7; D is perhaps TRBD1 (6 bases). Read coverage stops 3 residues before the CDR3 terminus; the germline J gene supplies the remainder. CDR1 is ENHRY, CDR2 SYGVKD, per germline. This CDR3 region has 14 residues. V was trimmed by 7 bases and J by 2 bases, leaving 15 bases between them.

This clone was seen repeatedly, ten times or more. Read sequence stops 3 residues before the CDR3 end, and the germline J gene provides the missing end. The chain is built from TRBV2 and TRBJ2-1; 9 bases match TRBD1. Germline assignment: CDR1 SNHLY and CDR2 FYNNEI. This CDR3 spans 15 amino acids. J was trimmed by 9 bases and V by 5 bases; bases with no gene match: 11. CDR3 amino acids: CASSPRGTGMLEQFF. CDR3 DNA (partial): TGTGCCAGCAGTCCTCGGGGGACAGGGATGCTTGAG.

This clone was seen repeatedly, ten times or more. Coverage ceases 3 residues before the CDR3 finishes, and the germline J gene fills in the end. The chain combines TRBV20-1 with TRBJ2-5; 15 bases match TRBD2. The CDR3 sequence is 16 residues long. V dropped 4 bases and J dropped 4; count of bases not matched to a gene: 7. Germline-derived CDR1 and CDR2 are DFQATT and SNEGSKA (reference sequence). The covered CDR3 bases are TGCAGTGCTACAGAGCCGGGACTAGCGGGGGGAGAGACC. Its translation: CSATEPGLAGGET. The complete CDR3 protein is CSATEPGLAGGETQYF.

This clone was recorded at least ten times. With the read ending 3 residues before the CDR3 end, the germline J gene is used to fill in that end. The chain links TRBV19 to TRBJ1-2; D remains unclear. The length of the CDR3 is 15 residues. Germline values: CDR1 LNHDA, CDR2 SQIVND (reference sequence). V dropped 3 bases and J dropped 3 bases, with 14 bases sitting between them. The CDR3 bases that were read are TGTGCCAGTAGTATTTCGTCATTTAAGGACTATGGC. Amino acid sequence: CASSISSFKDYG. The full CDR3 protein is CASSISSFKDYGYTF.

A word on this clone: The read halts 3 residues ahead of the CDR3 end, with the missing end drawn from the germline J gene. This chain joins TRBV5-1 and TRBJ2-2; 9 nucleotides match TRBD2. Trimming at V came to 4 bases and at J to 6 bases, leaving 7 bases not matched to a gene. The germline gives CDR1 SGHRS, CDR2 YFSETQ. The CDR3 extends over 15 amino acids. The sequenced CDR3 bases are TGCGCCAGCAGCGGGTTAGCGGGAGTGCCCGGGGAG. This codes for CASSGLAGVPGE. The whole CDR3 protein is CASSGLAGVPGELFF.

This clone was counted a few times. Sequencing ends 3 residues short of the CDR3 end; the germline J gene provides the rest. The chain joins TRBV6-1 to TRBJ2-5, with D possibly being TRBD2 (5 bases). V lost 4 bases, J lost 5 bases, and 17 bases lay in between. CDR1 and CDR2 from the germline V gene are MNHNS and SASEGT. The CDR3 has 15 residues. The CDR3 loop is CASSGIDGPGETQYF. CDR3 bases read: TGTGCCAGCAGTGGGATCGACGGACCGGGGGAGACC.

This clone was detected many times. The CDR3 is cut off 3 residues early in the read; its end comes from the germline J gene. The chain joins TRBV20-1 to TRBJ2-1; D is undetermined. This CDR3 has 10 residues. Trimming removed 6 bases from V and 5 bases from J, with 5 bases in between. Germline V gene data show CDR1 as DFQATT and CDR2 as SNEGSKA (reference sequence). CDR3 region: CSAQNNEQFF. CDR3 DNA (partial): TGCAGTGCCCAAAACAATGAG.

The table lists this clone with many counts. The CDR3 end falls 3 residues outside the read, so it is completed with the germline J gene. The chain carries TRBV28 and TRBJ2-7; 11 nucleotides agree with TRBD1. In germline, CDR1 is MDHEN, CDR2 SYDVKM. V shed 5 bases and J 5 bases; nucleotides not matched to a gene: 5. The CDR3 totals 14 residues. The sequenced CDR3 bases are TGTGCCAGCAGTCTGGGGACAGGGGGAAACGAG. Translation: CASSLGTGGNE. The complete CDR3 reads CASSLGTGGNEQYF.

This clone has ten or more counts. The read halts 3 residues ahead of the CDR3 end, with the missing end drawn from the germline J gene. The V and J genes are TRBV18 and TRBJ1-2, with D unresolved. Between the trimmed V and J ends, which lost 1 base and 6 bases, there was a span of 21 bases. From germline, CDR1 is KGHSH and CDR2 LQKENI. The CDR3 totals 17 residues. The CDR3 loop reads CASSPLTAGRAEDGYTF. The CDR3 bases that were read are TGTGCCAGCTCACCACTCACAGCGGGTCGGGCGGAGGATGGC.